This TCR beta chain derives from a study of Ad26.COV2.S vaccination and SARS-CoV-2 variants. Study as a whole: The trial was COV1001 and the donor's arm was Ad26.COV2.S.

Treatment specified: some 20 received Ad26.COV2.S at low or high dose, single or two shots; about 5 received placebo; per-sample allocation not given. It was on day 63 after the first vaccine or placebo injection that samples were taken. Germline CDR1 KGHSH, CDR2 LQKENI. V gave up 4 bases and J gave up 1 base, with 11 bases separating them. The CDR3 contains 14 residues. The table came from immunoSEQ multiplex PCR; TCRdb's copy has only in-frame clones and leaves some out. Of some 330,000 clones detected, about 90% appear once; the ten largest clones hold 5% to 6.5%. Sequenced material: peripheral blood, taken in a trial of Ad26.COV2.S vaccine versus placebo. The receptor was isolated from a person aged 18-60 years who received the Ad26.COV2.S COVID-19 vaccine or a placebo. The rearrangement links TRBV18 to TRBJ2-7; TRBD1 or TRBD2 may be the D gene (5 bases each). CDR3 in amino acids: CASSLQGASYEQYF. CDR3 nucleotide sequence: TGTGCCAGCTCACTTCAGGGAGCATCCTACGAGCAGTACTTC.